A selection of T cell receptor beta chains follows, all from one sample in a study of blood T cells in healthy people across ages. TCRdb ran MiXCR on the 5' RACE reads and lists one entry per CDR3 protein. The sample carries about 1 million distinct CDR3 sequences, 45% recorded once. The sequenced material came from blood. The receptors shown here come from a woman aged 55-69 years in good health. Both conserved end residues are part of each CDR3. The order of the fields is clone size, J gene, V gene, D gene, CDR3 protein, CDR3 DNA. A D gene is named only where the DNA matches it firmly. Only part of the rows carry a size: once, few, many, or a class if the clone is expanded.

clone_size: NA; j_call: TRBJ1-2; v_call: TRBV28; d_call: TRBD1; cdr3_aa: CASSCKGADGYTF; cdr3_nt: TGTGCCAGCAGTTGCAAGGGGGCGGATGGCTACACCTTC
clone_size: NA; j_call: TRBJ1-1; v_call: TRBV30; d_call: NA; cdr3_aa: CAWKVNTEAFF; cdr3_nt: TGTGCCTGGAAAGTGAACACTGAAGCTTTCTTT
clone_size: NA; j_call: TRBJ2-3; v_call: TRBV3-1; d_call: TRBD1; cdr3_aa: CASSPYRGLGDTQYF; cdr3_nt: TGTGCCAGCAGCCCATACAGGGGGCTGGGCGATACGCAGTATTTT
clone_size: NA; j_call: TRBJ2-5; v_call: TRBV24-1; d_call: TRBD2; cdr3_aa: CAFIETEGGPSDVQYF; cdr3_nt: TGTGCTTTCATCGAAACTGAGGGAGGGCCGTCGGACGTGCAGTACTTC
clone_size: NA; j_call: TRBJ2-7; v_call: TRBV10-3; d_call: TRBD2; cdr3_aa: CAIRAGGNTYEQYF; cdr3_nt: TGTGCCATCCGAGCGGGAGGCAACACCTACGAGCAGTACTTC
clone_size: NA; j_call: TRBJ2-5; v_call: TRBV29-1; d_call: NA; cdr3_aa: CSGARETQYF; cdr3_nt: TGCAGCGGGGCGCGAGAGACCCAGTACTTC
clone_size: NA; j_call: TRBJ2-1; v_call: TRBV4-1; d_call: TRBD2; cdr3_aa: CASSPGLAGGPSNEQFF; cdr3_nt: TGCGCCAGCAGCCCAGGACTAGCGGGAGGGCCGTCCAATGAGCAGTTCTTC
clone_size: NA; j_call: TRBJ2-1; v_call: TRBV29-1; d_call: NA; cdr3_aa: CSARGKGGLQQFF; cdr3_nt: TGCAGCGCCCGTGGGAAGGGGGGACTACAGCAGTTCTTC
clone_size: NA; j_call: TRBJ2-7; v_call: TRBV15; d_call: NA; cdr3_aa: CATSRDTRNSEQYF; cdr3_nt: TGTGCCACCAGCAGAGATACTCGAAATTCCGAGCAGTACTTC
clone_size: NA; j_call: TRBJ1-4; v_call: TRBV7-9; d_call: NA; cdr3_aa: CASTRSGAQANEKLFF; cdr3_nt: TGTGCCAGCACCCGGAGCGGGGCGCAGGCTAATGAAAAACTGTTTTTT
clone_size: few; j_call: TRBJ1-2; v_call: TRBV12-3/TRBV12-4; d_call: NA; cdr3_aa: CASSLSGRQLYGYTF; cdr3_nt: TGTGCCAGCAGTTTAAGTGGACGGCAGCTCTATGGCTACACCTTC
clone_size: NA; j_call: TRBJ2-5; v_call: TRBV20-1; d_call: NA; cdr3_aa: CSASREQETQYF; cdr3_nt: TGCAGTGCTAGCAGGGAACAAGAGACCCAGTACTTC
clone_size: NA; j_call: TRBJ2-5; v_call: TRBV10-2; d_call: NA; cdr3_aa: CASKSGTSQETQYF; cdr3_nt: TGCGCCAGCAAATCCGGGACAAGTCAAGAGACCCAGTACTTC
clone_size: once; j_call: TRBJ2-3; v_call: TRBV4-2; d_call: NA; cdr3_aa: CASSQSRRELDTQYF; cdr3_nt: TGTGCCAGCAGCCAATCGCGACGGGAGCTAGATACGCAGTATTTT
clone_size: few; j_call: TRBJ2-3; v_call: TRBV5-1; d_call: NA; cdr3_aa: CASTREDTQYF; cdr3_nt: TGCGCCAGCACCCGTGAAGATACGCAGTATTTT
clone_size: once; j_call: TRBJ2-3; v_call: TRBV7-9; d_call: NA; cdr3_aa: CASSLQGGSDTQYF; cdr3_nt: TGTGCCAGCAGCTTACAAGGAGGCTCAGATACGCAGTATTTT
clone_size: NA; j_call: TRBJ2-5; v_call: TRBV20-1; d_call: TRBD2; cdr3_aa: CSAPAGTSGPWETQYF; cdr3_nt: TGCAGTGCTCCTGCCGGGACTAGCGGCCCATGGGAGACCCAGTACTTC
clone_size: NA; j_call: TRBJ1-1; v_call: TRBV30; d_call: NA; cdr3_aa: CAWSVGNTEAFF; cdr3_nt: TGTGCCTGGAGTGTTGGGAACACTGAAGCTTTCTTT
clone_size: few; j_call: TRBJ2-3; v_call: TRBV5-1; d_call: NA; cdr3_aa: CASSLPPGQQYF; cdr3_nt: TGCGCCAGCAGCTTGCCTCCGGGACAGCAGTATTTT
clone_size: NA; j_call: TRBJ2-7; v_call: TRBV7-2; d_call: TRBD1; cdr3_aa: CASSLAPGQKAYERYF; cdr3_nt: TGTGCCAGCAGCTTAGCGCCGGGACAGAAAGCCTACGAGCGGTACTTC
clone_size: NA; j_call: TRBJ1-4; v_call: TRBV7-8; d_call: NA; cdr3_aa: CASSLDSLNEKLFF; cdr3_nt: TGTGCCAGCAGCCTGGACAGTCTTAATGAAAAACTGTTTTTT
clone_size: NA; j_call: TRBJ2-5; v_call: TRBV15; d_call: NA; cdr3_aa: CATSIRRSTTHNEQYF; cdr3_nt: TGTGCCACCAGCATAAGACGGAGTACAACGCACAATGAGCAGTACTTC
clone_size: NA; j_call: TRBJ2-6; v_call: TRBV14; d_call: NA; cdr3_aa: CASSQGVDTYVLSGANVLTF; cdr3_nt: TGTGCCAGCAGCCAAGGGGTTGACACTTACGTACTCTCTGGGGCCAACGTCCTGACTTTC
clone_size: NA; j_call: TRBJ2-1; v_call: TRBV29-1; d_call: NA; cdr3_aa: CSVDPAVSYNEQFF; cdr3_nt: TGCAGCGTTGACCCAGCCGTCTCCTACAATGAGCAGTTCTTC
clone_size: few; j_call: TRBJ1-2; v_call: TRBV6-5; d_call: NA; cdr3_aa: CASGRPFTNYGYTF; cdr3_nt: TGTGCCAGCGGACGGCCCTTTACTAACTATGGCTACACCTTC
clone_size: few; j_call: TRBJ2-7; v_call: TRBV2; d_call: NA; cdr3_aa: CASTYRVSEQYF; cdr3_nt: TGTGCCAGCACTTACAGGGTGAGCGAGCAGTACTTC
clone_size: NA; j_call: TRBJ2-5; v_call: TRBV18; d_call: TRBD2; cdr3_aa: CASSPISGETQYF; cdr3_nt: TGTGCCAGCTCACCAATTAGCGGGGAGACCCAGTACTTC
clone_size: few; j_call: TRBJ1-5; v_call: TRBV29-1; d_call: NA; cdr3_aa: CSVVGPGPQHF; cdr3_nt: TGCAGCGTTGTGGGGCCTGGGCCCCAGCATTTT
clone_size: NA; j_call: TRBJ2-2; v_call: TRBV29-1; d_call: NA; cdr3_aa: CSVESRQTGELFF; cdr3_nt: TGCAGCGTTGAATCAAGACAGACCGGGGAGCTGTTTTTT
clone_size: NA; j_call: TRBJ2-1; v_call: TRBV28; d_call: TRBD2; cdr3_aa: CASTLLAGFYNEQFF; cdr3_nt: TGTGCCAGCACCTTACTAGCGGGGTTCTACAATGAGCAGTTCTTC
clone_size: NA; j_call: TRBJ2-3; v_call: TRBV14; d_call: TRBD2; cdr3_aa: CASSQVTGRTDTQYF; cdr3_nt: TGTGCCAGCAGCCAAGTTACCGGGAGGACAGATACGCAGTATTTT
clone_size: NA; j_call: TRBJ2-1; v_call: TRBV15; d_call: NA; cdr3_aa: CATSRTRDNNEQFF; cdr3_nt: TGTGCCACCAGCAGGACCCGGGACAACAATGAGCAGTTCTTC
clone_size: NA; j_call: TRBJ2-7; v_call: TRBV24-1; d_call: NA; cdr3_aa: CATSEAGISYEQYF; cdr3_nt: TGTGCCACCAGTGAAGCAGGGATCTCCTACGAGCAGTACTTC
clone_size: NA; j_call: TRBJ2-4; v_call: TRBV4-1; d_call: TRBD2; cdr3_aa: CASSQDQKRRGLDIQYF; cdr3_nt: TGCGCCAGCAGCCAAGATCAGAAGAGGCGGGGGTTGGACATTCAGTACTTC
clone_size: NA; j_call: TRBJ2-1; v_call: TRBV20-1; d_call: NA; cdr3_aa: CSAVGLGVNEQFF; cdr3_nt: TGCAGTGCCGTAGGTCTGGGGGTTAATGAGCAGTTCTTC
clone_size: many; j_call: TRBJ2-1; v_call: TRBV29-1; d_call: NA; cdr3_aa: CSVIRQVGRQFF; cdr3_nt: TGCAGCGTCATTAGACAGGTCGGTCGGCAGTTCTTC
clone_size: NA; j_call: TRBJ1-5; v_call: TRBV15; d_call: TRBD1; cdr3_aa: CATSSDRGRHQPQHF; cdr3_nt: TGTGCCACCAGCTCGGACAGGGGGCGCCATCAGCCCCAGCATTTT
clone_size: NA; j_call: TRBJ2-7; v_call: TRBV9; d_call: NA; cdr3_aa: CASSVGPGISYEQYF; cdr3_nt: TGTGCCAGCAGCGTAGGTCCGGGGATCAGCTACGAGCAGTACTTC
clone_size: few; j_call: TRBJ2-7; v_call: TRBV2; d_call: TRBD2; cdr3_aa: CASKAGGAYEQYF; cdr3_nt: TGTGCCAGCAAGGCGGGAGGGGCCTACGAGCAGTACTTC
clone_size: few; j_call: TRBJ2-3; v_call: TRBV6-6; d_call: NA; cdr3_aa: CASSYSAGTTDTQYF; cdr3_nt: TGTGCCAGCAGTTACAGCGCCGGGACCACAGATACGCAGTATTTT
clone_size: NA; j_call: TRBJ1-1; v_call: TRBV7-2; d_call: NA; cdr3_aa: CASSLVWGGPNTEAFF; cdr3_nt: TGTGCCAGCAGCTTAGTATGGGGAGGCCCGAACACTGAAGCTTTCTTT
clone_size: NA; j_call: TRBJ2-7; v_call: TRBV6-5; d_call: NA; cdr3_aa: CASSYSKGRGFYEQYF; cdr3_nt: TGTGCCAGCAGTTACTCTAAGGGGAGAGGGTTCTACGAGCAGTACTTC
clone_size: NA; j_call: TRBJ2-7; v_call: TRBV20-1; d_call: TRBD2; cdr3_aa: CSAPGTSGSYEQYF; cdr3_nt: TGCAGTGCACCCGGGACTAGCGGTTCCTACGAGCAGTACTTC
clone_size: NA; j_call: TRBJ2-7; v_call: TRBV27; d_call: NA; cdr3_aa: CASSFGGSYNEQYF; cdr3_nt: TGTGCCAGCAGTTTTGGGGGAAGCTACAATGAGCAGTACTTC
clone_size: few; j_call: TRBJ1-2; v_call: TRBV4-2; d_call: NA; cdr3_aa: CASSQDADLFGWDGYTF; cdr3_nt: TGTGCCAGCAGCCAAGACGCTGACCTATTCGGGTGGGATGGCTACACCTTC
clone_size: NA; j_call: TRBJ1-2; v_call: TRBV20-1; d_call: TRBD1; cdr3_aa: CSARGQLQGSLGYTF; cdr3_nt: TGCAGTGCTAGAGGCCAATTACAGGGGAGTTTGGGCTACACCTTC
clone_size: few; j_call: TRBJ1-6; v_call: TRBV13; d_call: NA; cdr3_aa: CASSPRGRDNSPLHF; cdr3_nt: TGTGCCAGCAGCCCAAGGGGGAGAGATAATTCACCCCTCCACTTT
clone_size: many; j_call: TRBJ2-3; v_call: TRBV7-2; d_call: NA; cdr3_aa: CASSLGQTDTQYF; cdr3_nt: TGTGCCAGCAGCTTAGGACAGACAGATACGCAGTATTTT
clone_size: NA; j_call: TRBJ2-7; v_call: TRBV5-1; d_call: NA; cdr3_aa: CASSLGGYSYEQYF; cdr3_nt: TGTGCCAGCAGTTTAGGCGGGTACTCCTACGAGCAGTACTTC
clone_size: few; j_call: TRBJ2-7; v_call: TRBV20-1; d_call: NA; cdr3_aa: CSAVQGGTYEQYF; cdr3_nt: TGCAGTGCTGTACAGGGTGGAACCTACGAGCAGTACTTC
clone_size: NA; j_call: TRBJ2-5; v_call: TRBV7-6; d_call: NA; cdr3_aa: CACSNPYQGQETQYF; cdr3_nt: TGTGCCTGCAGCAACCCCTACCAGGGTCAGGAGACCCAGTACTTC
clone_size: NA; j_call: TRBJ2-3; v_call: TRBV7-8; d_call: TRBD2; cdr3_aa: CASSQGLAFTDTQYF; cdr3_nt: TGTGCCAGCAGCCAGGGACTAGCGTTCACAGATACGCAGTATTTT
clone_size: NA; j_call: TRBJ1-5; v_call: TRBV12-3/TRBV12-4; d_call: NA; cdr3_aa: CASSVTVNQPQHF; cdr3_nt: TGTGCCAGCAGTGTGACAGTTAATCAGCCCCAGCATTTT
clone_size: NA; j_call: TRBJ1-4; v_call: TRBV28; d_call: TRBD1; cdr3_aa: CASSLWPGTGNEKLFF; cdr3_nt: TGTGCCAGCAGTTTATGGCCCGGGACAGGCAATGAAAAACTGTTTTTT
clone_size: few; j_call: TRBJ2-1; v_call: TRBV9; d_call: TRBD2; cdr3_aa: CASSVQLAGGDNEQFF; cdr3_nt: TGTGCCAGCAGCGTCCAACTAGCGGGTGGGGACAATGAGCAGTTCTTC
clone_size: NA; j_call: TRBJ2-1; v_call: TRBV5-1; d_call: TRBD2; cdr3_aa: CASSWAGLAGESSYNEQFF; cdr3_nt: TGCGCCAGCAGCTGGGCAGGACTAGCGGGAGAGTCCTCCTACAATGAGCAGTTCTTC
clone_size: NA; j_call: TRBJ2-5; v_call: TRBV18; d_call: TRBD2; cdr3_aa: CASSPVAGVLRETQYF; cdr3_nt: TGTGCCAGCTCACCAGTAGCGGGAGTACTACGGGAGACCCAGTACTTC